The rows below give T cell receptor beta chains drawn from one sample of a study of spatial heterogeneity in lung cancer. TCRdb re-analysed the 5' RACE reads in MiXCR, keeping a single row per CDR3 protein. The table records tens of thousands of distinct CDR3 sequences, around 19% of them present only once. Source: PBMCs, taken at follow-up. The origin of the receptors is a male donor with early-stage non-small cell lung cancer. CDR3s include the opening cysteine and the closing phenylalanine or tryptophan. Fields, in order: CDR3 DNA, CDR3 protein, J gene, D gene, clone size, V gene. A D gene is named only where the DNA matches it firmly. Not every row has a clone size; where given, it reads once, few, many or a size class.

cdr3_nt: TGTGCCAGCAGCTTACCGACCAACACTGAAGCTTTCTTT; cdr3_aa: CASSLPTNTEAFF; j_call: TRBJ1-1; d_call: .; clone_size: .; v_call: TRBV7-2
cdr3_nt: TGTGCCAGCAGCCCTAGACAGGGGGCTTCTTCACCCCTCCACTTT; cdr3_aa: CASSPRQGASSPLHF; j_call: TRBJ1-6; d_call: TRBD1; clone_size: .; v_call: TRBV3-1
cdr3_nt: TGTGCCAGCAGCTCACGCAGGGGCGGGGGCGGAGAGGCCCAGTACTTC; cdr3_aa: CASSSRRGGGGEAQYF; j_call: TRBJ2-5; d_call: .; clone_size: few; v_call: TRBV7-9
cdr3_nt: TGTGCCAGCAGCCCCCGGGTACGGGGGCGGAATGAGCAGTTCTTC; cdr3_aa: CASSPRVRGRNEQFF; j_call: TRBJ2-1; d_call: .; clone_size: few; v_call: TRBV9
cdr3_nt: TGTGCCAGCTCACCAATGGGACTAGAAACGCAGTATTTT; cdr3_aa: CASSPMGLETQYF; j_call: TRBJ2-3; d_call: TRBD2; clone_size: many; v_call: TRBV18
cdr3_nt: TGTGCCAGCAGTCCCGAGCGGGAGTATCTGGATGAGCAGTTCTTC; cdr3_aa: CASSPEREYLDEQFF; j_call: TRBJ2-1; d_call: TRBD2; clone_size: .; v_call: TRBV6-5
cdr3_nt: TGTGCCAGCAGCTTAGGTATGGAAATGAACACTGAAGCTTTCTTT; cdr3_aa: CASSLGMEMNTEAFF; j_call: TRBJ1-1; d_call: .; clone_size: .; v_call: TRBV7-2
cdr3_nt: TGTGCCAGCATGAGCGTACCTTACGATGAGCAGTTCTTC; cdr3_aa: CASMSVPYDEQFF; j_call: TRBJ2-1; d_call: .; clone_size: few; v_call: TRBV12-3/TRBV12-4
cdr3_nt: TGCAGCGTTGAATGGCAGAACACAGATACGCAGTATTTT; cdr3_aa: CSVEWQNTDTQYF; j_call: TRBJ2-3; d_call: .; clone_size: few; v_call: TRBV29-1
cdr3_nt: TGCGCCAGCAGTGAGGGGCGGGGGGGCCCTGAGACCCAGTACTTC; cdr3_aa: CASSEGRGGPETQYF; j_call: TRBJ2-5; d_call: TRBD2; clone_size: many; v_call: TRBV10-2
cdr3_nt: TGTGCCAGCAGTGTCACACCAGATACGCAGTATTTT; cdr3_aa: CASSVTPDTQYF; j_call: TRBJ2-3; d_call: .; clone_size: few; v_call: TRBV2
cdr3_nt: TGTGCCACCAGCAGAGAAGGGATCAGCAACGGCTACACCTTC; cdr3_aa: CATSREGISNGYTF; j_call: TRBJ1-2; d_call: .; clone_size: .; v_call: TRBV15
cdr3_nt: TGTGCCAGCGAGCGGGGGCTCAGAGAGACCCAGTACTTC; cdr3_aa: CASERGLRETQYF; j_call: TRBJ2-5; d_call: TRBD2; clone_size: few; v_call: TRBV6-2/TRBV6-3
cdr3_nt: TGTGCCAGCAGCTTTCTGATCCCGGGACAGGAGTATGATGGCTACACCTTC; cdr3_aa: CASSFLIPGQEYDGYTF; j_call: TRBJ1-2; d_call: TRBD1; clone_size: .; v_call: TRBV7-9
cdr3_nt: TGCGCCAGCAGCTTGGGGGATATGAACACTGAAGCTTTCTTT; cdr3_aa: CASSLGDMNTEAFF; j_call: TRBJ1-1; d_call: .; clone_size: few; v_call: TRBV5-1
cdr3_nt: TGTGCCAGCAGTGGGGGCAGGGGCGGTGAAAAACTGTTTTTT; cdr3_aa: CASSGGRGGEKLFF; j_call: TRBJ1-4; d_call: .; clone_size: few; v_call: TRBV6-1
cdr3_nt: TGTGCCAGCAGTTCCCTGGACAGGGTGGACGAAAAACTGTTTTTT; cdr3_aa: CASSSLDRVDEKLFF; j_call: TRBJ1-4; d_call: TRBD1; clone_size: few; v_call: TRBV25-1
cdr3_nt: TGTGCCACCAGAATGGGGTCATCGAATTCACCCCTCCACTTT; cdr3_aa: CATRMGSSNSPLHF; j_call: TRBJ1-6; d_call: .; clone_size: .; v_call: TRBV15
cdr3_nt: TGCAGTGCTCCCCGACTTAGGTCCTCGTCCTACAATGAGCAGTTCTTC; cdr3_aa: CSAPRLRSSSYNEQFF; j_call: TRBJ2-1; d_call: .; clone_size: .; v_call: TRBV20-1
cdr3_nt: TGTGCCAGCAGCTTAGATTTTCCTAGCGGGGAGGAGACCCAGTACTTC; cdr3_aa: CASSLDFPSGEETQYF; j_call: TRBJ2-5; d_call: TRBD2; clone_size: few; v_call: TRBV11-2
cdr3_nt: TGCGCCAGCAGCTTGGGCAGGGGATTGGATGGGAACATTCAGTACTTC; cdr3_aa: CASSLGRGLDGNIQYF; j_call: TRBJ2-4; d_call: .; clone_size: .; v_call: TRBV5-1
cdr3_nt: TGTGCCAGCAGTGCGGGCTCTAAGTGGTATGAGCAGTTCTTC; cdr3_aa: CASSAGSKWYEQFF; j_call: TRBJ2-1; d_call: .; clone_size: many; v_call: TRBV6-6
cdr3_nt: TGTGCCAGCAGGCGGACTAGCGGGAGGGCCATAGATACGCAGTATTTT; cdr3_aa: CASRRTSGRAIDTQYF; j_call: TRBJ2-3; d_call: TRBD2; clone_size: .; v_call: TRBV12-3/TRBV12-4
cdr3_nt: TGTGCCAGCAGCTTCTCAGAGGGGAACACCATATATTTT; cdr3_aa: CASSFSEGNTIYF; j_call: TRBJ1-3; d_call: .; clone_size: few; v_call: TRBV7-3
cdr3_nt: TGTGCCAGCAGCTCTAGGGCTGAAAAACTGTTTTTT; cdr3_aa: CASSSRAEKLFF; j_call: TRBJ1-4; d_call: .; clone_size: .; v_call: TRBV3-1
cdr3_nt: TGCAGTGCAGCCGTCGGGGGACTAGCCGTCGAGCAGTACTTC; cdr3_aa: CSAAVGGLAVEQYF; j_call: TRBJ2-7; d_call: TRBD2; clone_size: few; v_call: TRBV20-1
cdr3_nt: TGCAGTGCTTCCGGGACTAGCGGGATGGATGAGCAGTTCTTC; cdr3_aa: CSASGTSGMDEQFF; j_call: TRBJ2-1; d_call: TRBD2; clone_size: few; v_call: TRBV20-1
cdr3_nt: TGTGCCAGCAGCTTGGTCGGGACGTCCTACGAGCAGTACTTC; cdr3_aa: CASSLVGTSYEQYF; j_call: TRBJ2-7; d_call: .; clone_size: .; v_call: TRBV5-6
cdr3_nt: TGCAGTGCTTCGCAGGGGAGCTCCTACAATGAGCAGTTCTTC; cdr3_aa: CSASQGSSYNEQFF; j_call: TRBJ2-1; d_call: .; clone_size: many; v_call: TRBV20-1
cdr3_nt: TGTGCCAGCAGCTTTACTGTGTCGAACACCGGGGAGCTGTTTTTT; cdr3_aa: CASSFTVSNTGELFF; j_call: TRBJ2-2; d_call: .; clone_size: few; v_call: TRBV9
cdr3_nt: TGCAGTGCTAGAGATAGCGGGGGGGCAGATACGCAGTATTTT; cdr3_aa: CSARDSGGADTQYF; j_call: TRBJ2-3; d_call: TRBD2; clone_size: .; v_call: TRBV20-1
cdr3_nt: TGTGCCAGCAGCTTGACCCCACAAGAGACCCAGTACTTC; cdr3_aa: CASSLTPQETQYF; j_call: TRBJ2-5; d_call: .; clone_size: many; v_call: TRBV7-2
cdr3_nt: TGCAGCGCCTGGACAGGGGAGACTGAAGCTTTCTTT; cdr3_aa: CSAWTGETEAFF; j_call: TRBJ1-1; d_call: TRBD1; clone_size: many; v_call: TRBV29-1
cdr3_nt: TGTGCCAGCAGTTACTCTCCTAGCATCTACAATGAGCAGTTCTTC; cdr3_aa: CASSYSPSIYNEQFF; j_call: TRBJ2-1; d_call: .; clone_size: medium-sized; v_call: TRBV6-5
cdr3_nt: TGTGCCAGCAGCGTAGCCTCGGGGTTGACCTCCTACAATGAGCAGTTCTTC; cdr3_aa: CASSVASGLTSYNEQFF; j_call: TRBJ2-1; d_call: .; clone_size: .; v_call: TRBV9
cdr3_nt: TGTGCCAGCGCTCCAGGATTCAATCAGCCCCAGCATTTT; cdr3_aa: CASAPGFNQPQHF; j_call: TRBJ1-5; d_call: .; clone_size: .; v_call: TRBV5-4
cdr3_nt: TGTGCCAGCAGCTTAGTTCCCCATGGTTTACAGGGTTGCAGAGATACGCAGTATTTT; cdr3_aa: CASSLVPHGLQGCRDTQYF; j_call: TRBJ2-3; d_call: .; clone_size: .; v_call: TRBV7-9
cdr3_nt: TGTGCCAGCAGTCGTAGTATATCTGGGGCCAACGTCCTGACTTTC; cdr3_aa: CASSRSISGANVLTF; j_call: TRBJ2-6; d_call: .; clone_size: few; v_call: TRBV12-3/TRBV12-4
cdr3_nt: TGCGCCAGCAGCTTGGGTTCTCCCACTGAAGCTTTCTTT; cdr3_aa: CASSLGSPTEAFF; j_call: TRBJ1-1; d_call: .; clone_size: .; v_call: TRBV5-1
cdr3_nt: TGTGCCAGCAGCTTCGATATCGGGGGGCCTACCTACAATGAGCAGTTCTTC; cdr3_aa: CASSFDIGGPTYNEQFF; j_call: TRBJ2-1; d_call: .; clone_size: .; v_call: TRBV13
cdr3_nt: TGTGCCAGCAGCTTCACTGGCACAGATACGCAGTATTTT; cdr3_aa: CASSFTGTDTQYF; j_call: TRBJ2-3; d_call: .; clone_size: .; v_call: TRBV5-6
cdr3_nt: TGCAGTGCTAGTAGTAATACTCTAGCCAAAAACATTCAGTACTTC; cdr3_aa: CSASSNTLAKNIQYF; j_call: TRBJ2-4; d_call: .; clone_size: few; v_call: TRBV20-1
cdr3_nt: TGTGCCAGCAGCTTGATCCTTGGGAGCTCCTACAATGAGCAGTTCTTC; cdr3_aa: CASSLILGSSYNEQFF; j_call: TRBJ2-1; d_call: .; clone_size: .; v_call: TRBV7-2
cdr3_nt: TGTGCCAGCAGAGTAGGGATTGCCTACGAGCAGTACTTC; cdr3_aa: CASRVGIAYEQYF; j_call: TRBJ2-7; d_call: .; clone_size: .; v_call: TRBV2
cdr3_nt: TGTGCCAGCAGCTTAGCGACGACAGGCGAAGCTTTCTTT; cdr3_aa: CASSLATTGEAFF; j_call: TRBJ1-1; d_call: .; clone_size: .; v_call: TRBV7-9
cdr3_nt: TGTGCCAGCAGGCCCAGTTTTCTAGTGGGCAATGAGCAGTTCTTC; cdr3_aa: CASRPSFLVGNEQFF; j_call: TRBJ2-1; d_call: .; clone_size: few; v_call: TRBV7-9